The count of the clone carrying this T cell receptor beta chain is one. The antigen is undetermined. The sample belongs to a study of monozygotic twins with cystic fibrosis. Study summary: Library input was 2.5 to 3.5 micrograms of fragmented DNA, with approximately 14 PCR cycles. Notes on the study in general: Monozygotic CF twins shared more identical nucleotide clonotypes than unrelated patients. V usage most resembled the co-twin in 13 of 16 pairs. Median Simpson clonality of 0.0095 suggested naive T cells predominated.

Germline V lookup: CDR1 MNHEY, CDR2 SMNVEV (reference sequence). The length of the CDR3 is 17 residues. Trimming took 5 bases from V and 0 from J, leaving 19 bases between them. Clones were sequenced by immunoSEQ multiplex PCR, and TCRdb holds only the in-frame ones, with some missing. In the table there are over 30,000 clones, around 66% of which are singletons. This TCR derives from a girl aged 5 to 17 with cystic fibrosis. The sample comprised blood. The gene calls are TRBV27 and TRBJ1-2, with D tentatively TRBD1 (5 bases). CDR3 region: CASSQNPGTGANYGYTF. The CDR3 DNA is TGTGCCAGCAGTCAAAATCCCGGGACGGGAGCTAACTATGGCTACACCTTC.